This T cell receptor (beta chain) was profiled in a study of regulatory T cells in long-lasting Graves disease. About the study: For a period under 3 months, newly diagnosed Graves' patients had taken antithyroid drugs. Whole-study findings and limits: Persistent patients shared more public clonotypes (about 3,000) than newly diagnosed patients (about 1,000). Thyroid tissue went unstudied; only peripheral blood was examined.

Building the TCR beta libraries relied on iRepertoire HTBI primers, and CDR3 regions underwent Arm-PCR. Using its own MiXCR run on the multiplex PCR reads, TCRdb lists one record per CDR3 protein. The repertoire holds roughly 400,000 distinct CDR3 sequences, about 15% seen once, with roughly 8% in the top ten. Ten or more counts support this clonotype. The antigen is not known. Per the germline V gene, CDR1 is MNHNS and CDR2 is SASEGT. This CDR3 has 14 amino acids. Trimming at V came to 6 bases and at J to 1 base, leaving 6 bases not matched to a gene. Time point meaning: newly diagnosed GD, antithyroid drugs for less than 3 months. Extracted PBMC RNA gave rise to the TCR library. The sample was also linked to a second study, of T cells in Graves' hyperthyroidism and ophthalmopathy.

The chain is built from TRBV6-1 and TRBJ2-7, with TRBD1 matching 7 bases. The sequence derives from a woman aged 40-49 years with Graves disease. The source material was peripheral blood mononuclear cells (PBMCs), sampled at new diagnosis, from a patient treated with antithyroid drugs. The chain's CDR3 is CASSIGTDSYEQYF. In nucleotides, the CDR3 is TGTGCCAGCAGCATTGGGACAGATTCCTACGAGCAGTACTTC.